The 7 T cell receptor beta chains listed next were all sequenced from one sample in a study of blood T cell repertoires in COVID-19. Sequencing used immunoSEQ multiplex PCR; TCRdb keeps in-frame clones, though not all of them. The sample contains approximately 110,000 clones, roughly 92% of which appear only once. The sample comprised peripheral blood. The receptors were sampled from a man in his fifties with COVID-19, enrolled during active disease.

The chain recombines TRBV20-1 with TRBJ2-5; TRBD1 agrees at 7 bases. Per the germline V gene, CDR1 is DFQATT and CDR2 is SNEGSKA (reference sequence). J gave up 4 bases and V 3 bases, and 5 bases lay outside the gene matches. The CDR3 runs to 13 residues. The CDR3 is CSASRDSGETQYF. The CDR3 DNA reads as TGCAGTGCTAGTCGGGACAGTGGAGAGACCCAGTACTTC.

CDR3 nucleotide sequence: TGTGCCAGCAGACCAGACAGGGATCAGCCCCAGCATTTT. As protein: CASRPDRDQPQHF. The rearrangement joins TRBV6-5 to TRBJ1-5; 7 bases agree with TRBD1. Trimming removed 6 bases from V and 5 bases from J; junction bases left unmatched: 4. CDR3 length: 13 residues. Germline V gene lookup returns CDR1 MNHEY and CDR2 SVGAGI.

V gene TRBV19 combines with J gene TRBJ2-2, with D unresolved. This CDR3 contains 16 residues. Germline lookup yields CDR1 LNHDA and CDR2 SQIVND (reference sequence). The V end lost 4 bases, the J end lost 0 bases, and 12 bases lay between the germline ends. In DNA form, the CDR3 reads TGTGCCAGTAGTACGATGCCCAGCGCGAACACCGGGGAGCTGTTTTTT. Amino acids: CASSTMPSANTGELFF.

The rearrangement links TRBV19 to TRBJ1-2; 9 nucleotides match TRBD1. Per the germline V gene, CDR1 is LNHDA and CDR2 is SQIVND (reference sequence). The J segment lost 3 bases and the V segment lost 8 bases, leaving 10 bases of the junction unmatched. This CDR3 is 15 amino acids long. The CDR3: CASSALDRGYYGYTF. The CDR3 bases are TGTGCCAGTTCCGCCTTGGACAGGGGCTACTATGGCTACACCTTC.

The J gene is TRBJ1-1, the V gene TRBV2; a weak D match, TRBD1 (6 bases). Per the germline V gene, CDR1 is SNHLY and CDR2 is FYNNEI. V lost 8 bases and J lost 0, with 10 bases in between. The CDR3 sequence is 13 residues long. The chain's CDR3 is CASGRGMNTEAFF. The CDR3 nucleotides read TGTGCCAGCGGCAGGGGTATGAACACTGAAGCTTTCTTT.

The chain couples TRBV6-2 or TRBV6-3 to TRBJ2-5, with 7 bases aligning to TRBD2. The CDR3 sequence is 15 residues long. The trim removed 0 bases at V and 2 bases at J, leaving 3 bases unmatched. Germline loops: CDR1 MNHEY, CDR2 SVGEGT. The CDR3 reads CASSYSLARQETQYF. CDR3 sequence (DNA): TGTGCCAGCAGTTACTCACTAGCGCGACAAGAGACCCAGTACTTC.

The chain is built from TRBV21-1 and TRBJ2-2; the table gives TRBD1 as D, unverified against the DNA. TRBV21-1 is a known pseudogene. CDR3 size: 16 residues. DNA for the CDR3: TGTGCCAGCAGCTTCACATTGACAGGGATGGACGGGGAGCTGTTTTTT. It codes for CASSFTLTGMDGELFF.